The rows below give T cell receptor beta chains drawn from one sample of a study of blood T cell repertoires in COVID-19. Clones were sequenced by immunoSEQ multiplex PCR, and TCRdb holds only the in-frame ones, with some missing. The sample has some 300,000 clones, nearly 90% seen once. Sample: PBMCs or T cells enriched from blood (not recorded which). All receptors come from a woman aged 50 to 60 who had been exposed to COVID-19. Both conserved end residues are part of each CDR3. A D gene is named only where the DNA matches it firmly. Some rows have no size entry. The others give once, few or many, or a class for an expanded clone.

j_call	d_call	clone_size	v_call	cdr3_nt	cdr3_aa
TRBJ2-1	NA	NA	TRBV5-1	TGCGCCAGCGCGGGGAGTAGGGAGCAGTTCTTC	CASAGSREQFF
TRBJ1-1	TRBD1	NA	TRBV7-2	TGTGCCAGCAGCGATTCCTCCGGGACAGTGAACACTGAAGCTTTCTTT	CASSDSSGTVNTEAFF
TRBJ2-7	NA	once	TRBV29-1	TGCAGCGCCTGGGGGGGCACCTACGAGCAGTACTTC	CSAWGGTYEQYF
TRBJ2-2	NA	NA	TRBV25-1	TGTGCCAGCAGTGAAGGCAGGGTTCGGGAGCTGTTTTTT	CASSEGRVRELFF
TRBJ1-5	NA	NA	TRBV7-9	TGTGCCAGCAGCTTGGGGGGAGGGGGCAATCAGCCCCAGCATTTT	CASSLGGGGNQPQHF
TRBJ2-3	TRBD2	NA	TRBV9	TGTGCCAGCAGCCTCCGACTAGCGGGGGGGCCAGATACGCAGTATTTT	CASSLRLAGGPDTQYF
TRBJ2-7	TRBD1	NA	TRBV3-1/TRBV3-2	TGTGCCAGCAGCCCCGGACAGGGCTCCTACGAGCAGTACTTC	CASSPGQGSYEQYF
TRBJ1-6	NA	NA	TRBV28	TGTGCCAGCACCACAGTTAATTCACCCCTCCACTTT	CASTTVNSPLHF
TRBJ1-4	NA	few	TRBV11-2	TGTGCCAGCAGCCCCAGGGGAGCAACTAATGAAAAACTGTTTTTT	CASSPRGATNEKLFF
TRBJ1-1	NA	NA	TRBV27	TGTGCCAGCAGTTTAAACAGGGTGAGCACTGAAGCTTTCTTT	CASSLNRVSTEAFF
TRBJ1-2	TRBD1	few	TRBV2	TGTGCCAGCAGTGTAAGCCAGGGGGCGGTAGGTGGCTACACCTTC	CASSVSQGAVGGYTF
TRBJ2-6	NA	NA	TRBV19	TGTGCCAGTAGCCTTGGCACAGCCTCTGGGGCCAACGTCCTGACTTTC	CASSLGTASGANVLTF
TRBJ2-7	TRBD1	NA	TRBV5-4	TGTGCCAGCAGCCTGGGGGCCACAGGGGCCGAGCAGTACTTC	CASSLGATGAEQYF
TRBJ1-4	NA	NA	TRBV5-6	TGTGCCAGCAGCTTGGGCAGGGTGTATGAAAAACTGTTTTTT	CASSLGRVYEKLFF
TRBJ2-7	NA	once	TRBV23-1	TGCGCCAGCCCCCTCCCGCAGGGGCCCTCCTACGAGCAGTACTTC	CASPLPQGPSYEQYF